These 26 T cell receptor beta chains share one sample of origin, sequenced in a study of regulatory T cells in long-lasting Graves disease. Described time point: newly diagnosed GD, antithyroid drugs for less than 3 months. Following extraction of RNA from PBMCs, that RNA was used to make the TCR library. According to the study, TCR beta libraries were built with iRepertoire HTBI primers and CDR3-region Arm-PCR. Via MiXCR, TCRdb re-called the multiplex PCR reads, giving one row per CDR3 protein. This repertoire shows 350,000 to 400,000 distinct CDR3 sequences, roughly 15% found once; its top ten account for about 19%. These data were likewise used in another study, on T cells in Graves' hyperthyroidism and ophthalmopathy.

Source: peripheral blood mononuclear cells (PBMCs), taken at new diagnosis, from a patient treated with antithyroid drugs. Receptor source: a woman in her late teens or twenties with Graves disease.

Note on this clonotype: A read error may be the cause here, since a much bigger clone is one base away. Without the conserved terminal phenylalanine or tryptophan, this CDR3 likely stems from a read error. This chain links TRBV6-5 with TRBJ2-5; 9 nucleotides line up with TRBD1. V shed 6 bases and J 1 base; nucleotides not matched to a gene: 6. This CDR3 has 15 residues. Germline V gene lookup returns CDR1 MNHEY and CDR2 SVGAGI. The CDR3 DNA follows: TGTGCCAGCAGGTGGGACAGGGTGTTCCAAGAGACCCAGTACCTC. The encoded protein is CASRWDRVFQETQYL.

This clonotype appeared many times. V and J are TRBV7-9 and TRBJ2-3; the D is unclear. The CDR3 covers 14 residues. The V end lost 4 bases, the J end lost 1 base, and 9 bases lay between the germline ends. CDR1 SEHNR and CDR2 FQNEAQ come from the germline V gene (reference sequence). This chain's CDR3 is CASSSAGGTDTQYF. The CDR3 nucleotides are TGTGCCAGCAGCTCGGCTGGGGGCACAGATACGCAGTATTTT. The full variable domain, completed using reference TRBV7-9 and TRBJ2-3, is DTGVSQNPRHKITKRGQNVTFRCDPISEHNRLYWYRQTLGQGPEFLTYFQNEAQLEKSRLLSDRFSAERPKGSFSTLEIQRTEQGDSAMYLCASSSAGGTDTQYFGPGTRLTVL.

This clonotype was seen a few times. A much larger clone differs by one base, so this may be a read error. The V call is TRBV11-2, the J call TRBJ1-5; 9 bases line up with TRBD1. Looked up from germline, CDR1 is SGHAT and CDR2 is FQNNGV. The CDR3 length is 15 residues. CDR3 DNA: TGTGCCAGCAGTCCCCCGGGACAGGGAAATCGGCCCCAGCATTTT. This encodes CASSPPGQGNRPQHF.

This clonotype was seen many times. The rearrangement uses TRBV15 and TRBJ1-4; 7 bases match TRBD1. This CDR3 is built from 14 residues. V shed 4 bases and J 2 bases; nucleotides not matched to a gene: 1. Germline-derived CDR1 and CDR2 are LNHNV and YYDKDF (reference sequence). The CDR3 nucleotides read TGTGCCACCAGCAAGGACAGGACTAATGAAAAACTGTTTTTT. This encodes CATSKDRTNEKLFF.

The sample holds many counts of this clonotype. The chain joins TRBV3-1 to TRBJ1-6; 10 bases line up with TRBD1. Germline V gene data show CDR1 as LGHDT and CDR2 as YNNKEL (reference sequence). The CDR3 sequence is 15 residues long. V lost 7 bases, J lost 9 bases, and 9 bases stayed unmatched. CDR3 bases: TGTGCCAGCACCTTGGATGGGACAGGGGTTTCACCCCTCCACTTT. It codes for CASTLDGTGVSPLHF.

This clonotype was observed many times. The chain uses TRBV30 and TRBJ2-3; D perhaps matches TRBD1 (6 bases). This CDR3 has 13 amino acids. The germline V gene encodes CDR1 GTSNPN and CDR2 SVGIG (reference sequence). V lost 4 bases, J lost 2 bases, and 10 bases lay in between. The CDR3 bases are TGTGCCTGGAACAGGGATCCCACAGATACGCAGTATTTT. Translation: CAWNRDPTDTQYF.

This clonotype was counted many times. J is TRBJ2-7 and V is TRBV6-5; TRBD2 aligns across 7 bases. Germline CDR1 and CDR2: MNHEY and SVGAGI. V lost 1 base, J lost 2 bases, and 2 bases stayed unmatched. This CDR3 comprises 14 residues. The CDR3 sequence: CASSYFAGAYEQYF. As DNA, the CDR3 is TGTGCCAGCAGTTACTTTGCGGGAGCCTACGAGCAGTACTTC.

To note about this clonotype: A read error may be the cause here, since a much bigger clone is one base away. DNA for the CDR3: TGTGCCAGCAGTTTTAGTAGGGACTCATCTAATGTTGGCTGCACCTTC. It encodes CASSFSRDSSNVGCTF. This chain uses TRBV28 with TRBJ1-2; D is possibly TRBD1 (5 bases). The germline CDR1 and CDR2 sequences are MDHEN and SYDVKM. The CDR3 is 16 residues long.

The chain carries TRBV5-1 and TRBJ1-2; no definite D call. The CDR3 consists of 15 residues. Germline CDR1 SGHRS, CDR2 YFSETQ. The V end was cut by 0 bases, the J end by 5 bases, with 14 bases between. CDR3 region: CASSLGDTSGYGYTF. The CDR3, as DNA: TGCGCCAGCAGCTTGGGAGACACTTCGGGTTATGGCTACACCTTC.

This clonotype appeared a few times. This chain joins TRBV5-4 and TRBJ2-1; D is unresolved. Germline CDR1 is SGHNT and CDR2 is YYREEE (reference sequence). V lost 0 bases and J lost 9, with 10 bases in between. The CDR3 has 13 residues. CDR3 amino acids: CASSLVLTGEQFF. In DNA form, the CDR3 reads TGTGCCAGCAGCTTGGTACTAACGGGTGAGCAGTTCTTC.

The chain employs TRBV10-3 and TRBJ2-7; D unresolved. Germline CDR1 ENHRY, CDR2 SYGVKD. Trimming shortened V by 2 bases and J by 2 bases, and 4 bases separated the two germline ends. This CDR3 spans 12 amino acids. The CDR3 bases are TGTGCCATCAGTGAGCAGACCTACGAGCAGTACTTC. It is translated as CAISEQTYEQYF.

This clonotype was counted ten times or more. The CDR3, as DNA: TGTGCCAGCAACCCTCCATCCCTCACCGGGGAGCTGTTTTTT. Translation: CASNPPSLTGELFF. The chain carries TRBV12-3 or TRBV12-4 and TRBJ2-2; D is undetermined. This CDR3 spans 14 amino acids. Deletions cut 7 bases from V and 4 bases from J, with 13 bases between.

In this sample, this clonotype turned up many times. This chain links TRBV6-2 or TRBV6-3 with TRBJ2-5, with TRBD2 as a possible D gene (6 bases). V gave up 11 bases and J gave up 2 bases, with 15 bases separating them. Germline values: CDR1 MNHEY, CDR2 SVGEGT. The CDR3 length is 13 residues. The CDR3 sequence: CAGRRGRQETQYF. As DNA, the CDR3 is TGTGCCGGCCGGAGGGGACGGCAAGAGACCCAGTACTTC.

This clonotype was seen repeatedly, ten times or more. J is TRBJ2-1 and V is TRBV30; TRBD2 aligns across 9 bases. The CDR3 loop spans 16 amino acids. Per germline, CDR1 GTSNPN and CDR2 SVGIG (reference sequence). The ends lost 4 bases at V and 3 bases at J; junction bases unmatched: 10. The CDR3, as DNA: TGTGCCTGGAAGGAGGGTAGCGGGAGTCGCTACAATGAGCAGTTCTTC. It translates to CAWKEGSGSRYNEQFF.

This clonotype was detected a few times. V and J are TRBV13 and TRBJ1-6; D not certain. The CDR3 contains 12 residues. The V gene lost 0 bases and the J gene lost 10 bases, with 4 bases spanning the gap. Per germline, CDR1 PRHDT and CDR2 FYEKMQ (reference sequence). In DNA form, the CDR3 reads TGTGCCAGCAGCTTAGGGGTATCACCCCTCCACTTT. Translation gives CASSLGVSPLHF.

This clonotype occurred many times. The chain joins TRBV6-1 to TRBJ1-4; 7 positions match TRBD1. The CDR3 has 14 amino acids. With V trimmed by 5 bases and J by 7 bases, 7 bases remained unmatched. Germline CDR1 MNHNS, CDR2 SASEGT. In DNA, the CDR3 is TGTGCCAGCAGTCAGACAGGGATGGGTGAAAAACTGTTTTTT. Translating it yields CASSQTGMGEKLFF.

This clonotype was picked up a small number of times. This chain links TRBV20-1 with TRBJ1-4, with unresolved D. Germline V gene data show CDR1 as DFQATT and CDR2 as SNEGSKA (reference sequence). Trimming pared 6 bases from V and 6 bases from J, leaving 11 bases between. The CDR3 length is 12 residues. Here the CDR3 DNA reads TGCAGTGCCAAGAGGCAGTATGAAAAACTGTTTTTT. Translation: CSAKRQYEKLFF.

V and J are TRBV28 and TRBJ2-7; 7 positions agree with TRBD2. V was clipped by 5 bases and J by 2 bases; unmatched bases: 9. This CDR3 has 15 amino acids. Germline values: CDR1 MDHEN, CDR2 SYDVKM. The CDR3 bases are TGTGCCAGCAGTCCACCTCCCGGGACTACCTACGAGCAGTACTTC. As protein: CASSPPPGTTYEQYF.

The chain recombines TRBV7-3 with TRBJ2-7; D gene unclear. V lost 4 bases and J 5 bases, leaving 12 bases between the germline ends. CDR1 and CDR2 from the germline V gene are SGHTA and FQGTGA. This CDR3 contains 13 residues. CDR3 bases: TGTGCCAGCAGCTCCGGACCTAACAACGAGCAGTACTTC. Translating gives CASSSGPNNEQYF.

This clonotype has a count of ten or more. The J gene is TRBJ1-4, the V gene TRBV7-8, with 7 bases aligning to TRBD1. CDR3 length: 14 amino acids. Trimming cost V 3 bases and J 4 bases; bases outside gene matches: 2. The germline CDR1 and CDR2 sequences are SGHVS and FQNEAQ. CDR3 region: CASSLTGINEKLFF. The CDR3 DNA reads TGTGCCAGCAGCTTGACAGGGATTAATGAAAAACTGTTTTTT.

As concerns this clonotype: Relative to the germline gene, one junction end is altered; a read error may explain this. V is TRBV5-1 and J is TRBJ2-7; D perhaps matches TRBD2 (5 bases). Germline-derived CDR1 and CDR2 are SGHRS and YFSETQ. This CDR3 is 15 amino acids long. The CDR3 spells CAGSPTRLAGYEQYF. Written as DNA, the CDR3 is TGCGCCGGCAGCCCGACGAGGTTGGCGGGCTACGAGCAGTACTTC.

This clonotype was recorded at least ten times. V and J are TRBV2 and TRBJ2-7, with TRBD1 identical over 7 bases. After removal of 2 bases from V and 6 bases from J, the junction contained 10 bases not matched to a gene. Germline V gene data show CDR1 as SNHLY and CDR2 as FYNNEI. CDR3 length equals 15 residues. CDR3 amino acids: CASSEIRQGLGEQYF. The DNA for the CDR3 is TGTGCCAGCAGTGAAATTCGACAGGGATTGGGCGAGCAGTACTTC.

This clonotype was picked up one time. This chain links TRBV7-9 with TRBJ1-4; 7 nucleotides align to TRBD1. The V gene's germline CDR1 is SEHNR and CDR2 FQNEAQ (reference sequence). The CDR3 consists of 14 residues. J lost 8 bases, V lost 4 bases, and 7 bases had no gene match. DNA for the CDR3: TGTGCCAGCAGCTCGGGACAGTGGTGGGAAAAACTGTTTTTT. Amino acids: CASSSGQWWEKLFF.

This clonotype was seen more than once but under ten times. The J gene is TRBJ2-7, the V gene TRBV4-2, with 8 positions matching TRBD2. CDR1 is LGHNA and CDR2 is YNFKEQ in the germline V gene. This CDR3 has 16 amino acids. The V segment lost 4 bases and the J segment 4 bases; nucleotides outside the gene matches: 12. This chain's CDR3 is CASSRAGSGNQYEQYF. CDR3 DNA sequence: TGTGCCAGCAGCCGAGCGGGTAGCGGGAATCAGTACGAGCAGTACTTC.

This clonotype was detected ten times or more. The V gene is TRBV3-1, the J gene TRBJ2-2; 7 positions agree with TRBD2. The CDR3 extends over 14 amino acids. After removal of 4 bases from V and 6 bases from J, the junction contained 5 bases not matched to a gene. Per germline, CDR1 LGHDT and CDR2 YNNKEL (reference sequence). The CDR3 DNA follows: TGTGCCAGCAGCCCCCCGACTAGCCCCGGGGAGCTGTTTTTT. This sequence encodes CASSPPTSPGELFF.

About this clonotype itself: One base away lies a much larger clone, so this may be a sequencing read error. This is likely a read error, given that the CDR3 carries no conserved phenylalanine or tryptophan at its end. The J gene is TRBJ2-7, the V gene TRBV3-1; possibly TRBD1 for D (5 bases). The V end lost 4 bases, the J end lost 5 bases, and 12 bases lay between the germline ends. In germline, CDR1 is LGHDT, CDR2 YNNKEL (reference sequence). The CDR3 loop spans 13 amino acids. The CDR3 sequence: CASSPGASHEQYL. In DNA form, the CDR3 reads TGTGCCAGCAGCCCTGGGGCGAGCCACGAGCAGTACCTC.